This TCR beta chain came from a study of patients and donors after allogeneic stem cell transplantation. The count of this clonotype is one. TCRdb called the RT-PCR reads again in MiXCR, with one record for every CDR3 protein. This table holds 150,000 to 200,000 distinct CDR3 sequences, around two fifths found once. Per the germline V gene, CDR1 is LGHNA and CDR2 is YNFKEQ. V trimming: 0 bases; J trimming: 5 bases; junction bases outside the gene matches: 8. This CDR3 region has 18 residues. Sequencing used blood, either unsorted or a sorted T cell fraction (not recorded which). This clonotype was sampled from a human donor who was either an allogeneic HSCT recipient or a stem cell or donor lymphocyte infusion donor (not recorded which). It is not recorded whose cells these are; they may come from a transplant donor. The chain couples TRBV4-2 to TRBJ2-1; 12 bases agree with TRBD2. The CDR3 loop reads CASSQDPLGLAGNNEQFF. CDR3 coding DNA: TGTGCCAGCAGCCAAGATCCCCTCGGACTAGCGGGAAACAATGAGCAGTTCTTC.